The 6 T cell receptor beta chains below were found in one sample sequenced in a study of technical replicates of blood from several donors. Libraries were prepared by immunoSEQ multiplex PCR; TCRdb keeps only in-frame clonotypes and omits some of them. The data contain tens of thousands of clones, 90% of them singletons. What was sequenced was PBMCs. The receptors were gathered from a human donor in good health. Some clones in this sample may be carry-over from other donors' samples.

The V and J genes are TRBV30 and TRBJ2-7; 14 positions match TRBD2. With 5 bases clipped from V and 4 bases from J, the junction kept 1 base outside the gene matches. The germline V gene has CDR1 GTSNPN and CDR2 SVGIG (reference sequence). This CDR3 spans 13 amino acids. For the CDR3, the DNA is TGTGCCTGGGGGACTAGCGGGAGATACGAGCAGTACTTC. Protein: CAWGTSGRYEQYF.

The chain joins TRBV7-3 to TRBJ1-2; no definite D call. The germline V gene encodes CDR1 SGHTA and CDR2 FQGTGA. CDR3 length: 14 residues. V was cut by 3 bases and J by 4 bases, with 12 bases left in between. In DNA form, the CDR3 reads TGTGCCAGCAGCTTCGCACGCGGCGGCTATGGCTACACCTTC. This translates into CASSFARGGYGYTF.

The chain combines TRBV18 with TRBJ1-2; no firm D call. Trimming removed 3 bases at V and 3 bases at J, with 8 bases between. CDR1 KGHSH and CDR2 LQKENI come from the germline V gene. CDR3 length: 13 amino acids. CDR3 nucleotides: TGTGCCAGCTCACCGGGAGGAGACTATGGCTACACCTTC. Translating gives CASSPGGDYGYTF.

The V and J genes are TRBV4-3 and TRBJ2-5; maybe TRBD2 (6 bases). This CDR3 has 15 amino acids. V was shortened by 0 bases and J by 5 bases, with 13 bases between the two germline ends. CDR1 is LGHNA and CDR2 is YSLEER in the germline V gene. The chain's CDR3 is CASSQDGEGRETQYF. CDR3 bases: TGCGCCAGCAGCCAAGATGGCGAGGGGAGGGAGACCCAGTACTTC.

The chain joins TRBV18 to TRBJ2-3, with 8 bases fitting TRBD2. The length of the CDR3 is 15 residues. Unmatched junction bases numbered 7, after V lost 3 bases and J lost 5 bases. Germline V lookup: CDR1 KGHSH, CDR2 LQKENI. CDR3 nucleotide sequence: TGTGCCAGCTCACCTTCGGGGGGGCCGGTAGATACGCAGTATTTT. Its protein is CASSPSGGPVDTQYF.

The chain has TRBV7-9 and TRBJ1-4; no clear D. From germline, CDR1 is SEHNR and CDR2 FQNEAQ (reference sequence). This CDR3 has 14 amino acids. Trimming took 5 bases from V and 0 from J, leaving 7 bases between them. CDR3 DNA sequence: TGTGCCAGCAGCCGCCGAGCAACTAATGAAAAACTGTTTTTT. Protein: CASSRRATNEKLFF.